The 32 T cell receptor beta chains reported below all come from one sample, sequenced in a study of shared clonotypes between healthy human individuals. Generated by immunoSEQ multiplex PCR, the TCRdb table keeps only in-frame clones and is missing some. This repertoire shows over 2,000,000 clones, about 94% found once; its top ten account for approximately 1.7%. CD8 cells classed as naive were CD45RO-negative and positively selected for CCR7, excluding terminally differentiated effector memory CD45RA+ cells. Sequenced sample: naive CD8+ T cells from PBMCs. The receptors were sampled from a man between 18 and 29 years old in good health. Some clones in this sample may be carry-over from other donors' samples.

The chain links TRBV27 to TRBJ2-7, with D perhaps being TRBD1 or TRBD2 (6 bases each). The V end was cut by 3 bases, the J end by 4 bases, with 19 bases between. Germline V gene data show CDR1 as MNHEY and CDR2 as SMNVEV (reference sequence). The length of the CDR3 is 16 residues. The CDR3 spells CASSFSWGARSYEQYF. In nucleotides, the CDR3 is TGTGCCAGCAGTTTTAGTTGGGGGGCGCGAAGTTACGAGCAGTACTTC.

The chain carries TRBV7-9 and TRBJ2-3, with 7 bases fitting TRBD1. CDR1 is SEHNR, CDR2 FQNEAQ, per germline (reference sequence). V was pared by 5 bases and J by 2 bases, with 13 bases of the junction left unmatched. The CDR3 sequence is 17 residues long. The CDR3 sequence is CASSPRDSGPLTDTQYF. CDR3 in DNA: TGTGCCAGCAGCCCACGGGACAGCGGCCCGCTCACAGATACGCAGTATTTT. The whole variable domain, remainder taken from reference TRBV7-9 and TRBJ2-3, is DTGVSQNPRHKITKRGQNVTFRCDPISEHNRLYWYRQTLGQGPEFLTYFQNEAQLEKSRLLSDRFSAERPKGSFSTLEIQRTEQGDSAMYLCASSPRDSGPLTDTQYFGPGTRLTVL.

The chain recombines TRBV7-9 with TRBJ2-3, with TRBD2 matching over 7 bases. The CDR3 is made up of 18 amino acids. Germline assignment: CDR1 SEHNR and CDR2 FQNEAQ (reference sequence). V dropped 5 bases and J dropped 6; count of bases not matched to a gene: 20. CDR3 DNA sequence: TGTGCCAGCAGCAGTCAGTGGAGACCGGGACGGCGGGAGGATACGCAGTATTTT. This gives the protein CASSSQWRPGRREDTQYF.

The gene calls are TRBV27 and TRBJ1-2, with D perhaps TRBD1 (5 bases). Looked up from germline, CDR1 is MNHEY and CDR2 is SMNVEV (reference sequence). This CDR3 is 14 amino acids long. V lost 6 bases to trimming and J lost 2 bases, with 13 bases between them. CDR3 region: CASSNRDRNYGYTF. The DNA for the CDR3 is TGTGCCAGCAGCAATCGGGACCGGAACTATGGCTACACCTTC.

This clone has only one observation. J is TRBJ2-1 and V is TRBV9; the match to TRBD2 covers 9 bases. The ends lost 3 bases at V and 8 bases at J; junction bases unmatched: 9. This CDR3 has 15 amino acids. Germline CDR1 SGDLS, CDR2 YYNGEE. The CDR3 reads CASSEGRGRAYEQFF. CDR3 coding DNA: TGTGCCAGCAGCGAGGGGCGCGGGAGGGCCTATGAGCAGTTCTTC. The full variable domain, rest sourced from reference TRBV9 and TRBJ2-1, is DSGVTQTPKHLITATGQRVTLRCSPRSGDLSVYWYQQSLDQGLQFLIQYYNGEERAKGNILERFSAQQFPDLHSELNLSSLELGDSALYFCASSEGRGRAYEQFFGPGTRLTVL.

The chain recombines TRBV11-2 with TRBJ1-1, with a possible D match to TRBD1 (5 bases). The CDR3 runs 12 residues. V shed 4 bases and J shed 8 bases, with 11 bases lying between them. Germline values: CDR1 SGHAT, CDR2 FQNNGV. The CDR3 coding sequence is TGTGCCAGCAGCTCCGGACATAGCGAAGCTTTCTTT. It codes for CASSSGHSEAFF. Filled out from reference TRBV11-2 and TRBJ1-1, the complete variable domain reads EAGVAQSPRYKIIEKRQSVAFWCNPISGHATLYWYQQILGQGPKLLIQFQNNGVVDDSQLPKDRFSAERLKGVDSTLKIQPAKLEDSAVYLCASSSGHSEAFFGQGTRLTVV.

This rearrangement joins TRBV2 to TRBJ2-7, with D hard to call. V dropped 2 bases and J dropped 2 bases, with 13 bases sitting between them. There are 15 residues in the CDR3. In germline, CDR1 is SNHLY, CDR2 FYNNEI. CDR3 sequence (DNA): TGTGCCAGCAGTGAAAGGCGGAGAGACCCCTACGAGCAGTACTTC. Its protein product is CASSERRRDPYEQYF.

The chain carries TRBV28 and TRBJ2-1; 8 nucleotides line up with TRBD2. CDR3 size: 16 residues. In germline, CDR1 is MDHEN, CDR2 SYDVKM. The junction had 12 bases not matched to a gene; V was cut back by 1 base and J by 10 bases. CDR3 residues: CASSLLTSAVRAEQFF. The CDR3 nucleotides read TGTGCCAGCAGTTTATTGACTAGCGCAGTCAGGGCCGAGCAGTTCTTC.

This rearrangement joins TRBV7-3 to TRBJ2-2; weak D call: TRBD1 (5 bases). This CDR3 region has 16 residues. Germline assignment: CDR1 SGHTA and CDR2 FQGTGA. The germline V and J ends were trimmed by 2 bases and 6 bases, with 16 bases remaining between them. CDR3 region: CASSLVGRVDPGELFF. The CDR3 bases are TGTGCCAGCAGCTTAGTGGGCAGGGTTGATCCCGGGGAGCTGTTTTTT.

This clone showed up just once. In nucleotides, the CDR3 is TGTGCCAGCAGGGTCGAGAGGGGCGCGGGAGATACGCAGTATTTT. This sequence encodes CASRVERGAGDTQYF. The chain recombines TRBV4-2 with TRBJ2-3; possibly TRBD1 or TRBD2 for D (5 bases each). The V end lost 6 bases, the J end lost 5 bases, and 18 bases lay between the germline ends. CDR1 and CDR2 (germline): LGHNA, YNFKEQ. The CDR3 covers 15 residues.

The J gene is TRBJ2-1, the V gene TRBV15; no reliable D call. Looked up from germline, CDR1 is LNHNV and CDR2 is YYDKDF (reference sequence). This CDR3 region has 15 residues. V lost 1 base and J lost 5, with 12 bases in between. Here the CDR3 reads CATSRGGRAHNEQFF. CDR3 sequence (DNA): TGTGCCACCAGCAGAGGAGGAAGGGCCCACAATGAGCAGTTCTTC.

V gene TRBV10-3 combines with J gene TRBJ2-2, with D possibly being TRBD1 (6 bases). Germline V lookup: CDR1 ENHRY, CDR2 SYGVKD. This CDR3 has 16 amino acids. Between the trimmed V and J ends, which lost 2 bases and 1 base, there was a span of 11 bases. DNA of the CDR3: TGTGCCATCAGTGAGCCTTGGACAGAGAACACCGGGGAGCTGTTTTTT. It encodes CAISEPWTENTGELFF.

The CDR3 spells CASSPPGSNTDTQYF. CDR3 in DNA: TGTGCCAGCTCACCACCCGGATCCAACACAGATACGCAGTATTTT. J is TRBJ2-3 and V is TRBV18; D gene ambiguous. The length of the CDR3 is 15 residues. The V gene lost 0 bases and the J gene lost 2 bases, with 9 bases spanning the gap. Germline lookup yields CDR1 KGHSH and CDR2 LQKENI.

The V and J genes are TRBV2 and TRBJ1-1; no clear D. There are 14 residues in the CDR3. CDR1 and CDR2 from the germline V gene are SNHLY and FYNNEI. Trimming removed 1 base from V and 4 bases from J, with 10 bases in between. CDR3 protein: CASSEGPETTEAFF. CDR3 sequence (DNA): TGTGCCAGCAGTGAAGGCCCGGAGACCACTGAAGCTTTCTTT. Full variable domain (rest looked up from reference TRBV2 and TRBJ1-1): EPEVTQTPSHQVTQMGQEVILRCVPISNHLYFYWYRQILGQKVEFLVSFYNNEISEKSEIFDDQFSVERPDGSNFTLKIRSTKLEDSAMYFCASSEGPETTEAFFGQGTRLTVV.

V gene TRBV9 combines with J gene TRBJ2-6, with 10 positions matching TRBD2. The CDR3 runs 22 residues. Germline values: CDR1 SGDLS, CDR2 YYNGEE. V dropped 4 bases and J dropped 0; count of bases not matched to a gene: 19. Here the CDR3 DNA reads TGTGCCAGCAGCTCCCGCCGGAAGTCGGGGGCTAGCGGGAGCTCTGGGGCCAACGTCCTGACTTTC. Translation: CASSSRRKSGASGSSGANVLTF. Based on the CDR3 plus reference TRBV9 and TRBJ2-6, the full variable domain is DSGVTQTPKHLITATGQRVTLRCSPRSGDLSVYWYQQSLDQGLQFLIQYYNGEERAKGNILERFSAQQFPDLHSELNLSSLELGDSALYFCASSSRRKSGASGSSGANVLTFGAGSRLTVL.

V gene TRBV27 combines with J gene TRBJ1-1; D is possibly TRBD1 (5 bases). The CDR3 contains 13 residues. Germline CDR1 MNHEY, CDR2 SMNVEV (reference sequence). V lost 4 bases and J 6 bases, leaving 12 bases between the germline ends. CDR3 loop: CASSSGGVPEAFF. The CDR3 coding sequence is TGTGCCAGCAGTTCAGGAGGGGTTCCTGAAGCTTTCTTT.

This chain links TRBV11-2 with TRBJ1-1; TRBD1 is a possible D gene (5 bases). The ends were cut back, 6 bases at V and 4 bases at J, with 12 bases in the middle. The CDR3 totals 13 residues. Germline loops: CDR1 SGHAT, CDR2 FQNNGV. This CDR3 is CASRPRGGTEAFF. In DNA, the CDR3 is TGTGCCAGCAGGCCTCGGGGGGGCACTGAAGCTTTCTTT.

The rearrangement links TRBV27 to TRBJ2-2; D possibly matches TRBD1 or TRBD2 (5 bases each). V lost 3 bases to trimming and J lost 5 bases, with 16 bases between them. The CDR3 runs to 16 residues. Germline CDR1 reads MNHEY; CDR2 reads SMNVEV (reference sequence). In nucleotides, the CDR3 is TGTGCCAGCAGTTTTTCCGGGCGGTGGGGGACCGGGGAGCTGTTTTTT. It translates to CASSFSGRWGTGELFF.

In its sample, this clone was seen once. The chain combines TRBV29-1 with TRBJ1-1; weak D call: TRBD1 (6 bases). V lost 4 bases and J lost 3, with 18 bases in between. Per germline, CDR1 SQVTM and CDR2 ANQGSEA. This CDR3 is built from 15 residues. The CDR3 DNA follows: TGCAGCGTTGCGGATCCGGGACAAGGGGACACTGAAGCTTTCTTT. This codes for CSVADPGQGDTEAFF.

The rearrangement uses TRBV9 and TRBJ2-7, with 13 nucleotides matching TRBD2. This CDR3 region has 16 residues. CDR1 is SGDLS, CDR2 YYNGEE, per germline. With 4 bases clipped from V and 5 bases from J, the junction kept 9 bases outside the gene matches. CDR3 in DNA: TGTGCCAGCAGCCTAACTAGCGGGAGGGCAGTAAACGAGCAGTACTTC. This encodes CASSLTSGRAVNEQYF.

The rearrangement joins TRBV7-9 to TRBJ1-2; D is unclear. CDR1 and CDR2 (germline): SEHNR, FQNEAQ (reference sequence). This CDR3 is built from 14 residues. V lost 1 base and J lost 2, with 8 bases in between. In nucleotides, the CDR3 is TGTGCCAGCAGCTTAGTCGAGCCGAACTATGGCTACACCTTC. Translating it yields CASSLVEPNYGYTF.

The gene calls are TRBV7-2 and TRBJ2-7, with D uncertain. The ends were cut back, 3 bases at V and 0 bases at J, with 12 bases in the middle. Germline loops: CDR1 SGHTA, CDR2 FQGNSA. The CDR3 has 15 amino acids. The CDR3 region has the DNA TGTGCCAGCAGCTTTATCTCCCAGTCCTCCTACGAGCAGTACTTC. This translates into CASSFISQSSYEQYF.

V usage is TRBV2 and J usage is TRBJ2-7; D uncertain. Germline CDR1 and CDR2: SNHLY and FYNNEI. CDR3 length: 13 amino acids. Trimming removed 3 bases at V and 6 bases at J, with 12 bases between. CDR3 amino acids: CASSEEIGVEQYF. CDR3 nucleotide sequence: TGTGCCAGCAGTGAGGAAATTGGAGTCGAGCAGTACTTC.

The chain is built from TRBV13 and TRBJ2-2; D unresolved. The V gene lost 3 bases and the J gene lost 0 bases, with 5 bases spanning the gap. The CDR3 extends over 14 amino acids. Germline CDR1 and CDR2: PRHDT and FYEKMQ (reference sequence). For the CDR3, the DNA is TGTGCCAGCAGCTTGCAAGCGAACACCGGGGAGCTGTTTTTT. Protein sequence: CASSLQANTGELFF.

This clone appeared once. V usage is TRBV29-1 and J usage is TRBJ2-5; no firm D call. The J call may be faulty, since TRBJ2-7 better matches the DNA end. CDR1 and CDR2 from the germline V gene are SQVTM and ANQGSEA. The CDR3 spans 12 residues. CDR3: CSVTGPLYEQYF. CDR3 sequence (DNA): TGCAGCGTTACCGGACCACTCTACGAGCAGTACTTC.

This chain uses TRBV9 with TRBJ2-7; 11 bases fit TRBD1. This CDR3 comprises 15 residues. V was pared by 3 bases and J by 6 bases, with 8 bases of the junction left unmatched. The germline CDR1 and CDR2 sequences are SGDLS and YYNGEE. The CDR3: CASSAQDRGLAEQYF. The DNA for the CDR3 is TGTGCCAGCAGCGCTCAGGACAGGGGGCTGGCCGAGCAGTACTTC.

The chain couples TRBV2 to TRBJ1-4; no definite D call. This CDR3 has 15 amino acids. Trimming stripped 8 bases from V and 3 bases from J, with 16 bases between. Germline V lookup: CDR1 SNHLY, CDR2 FYNNEI. CDR3 nucleotides: TGTGCCAGCTGGGCCTACTTTGCGGCTAATGAAAAACTGTTTTTT. Its translation is CASWAYFAANEKLFF. The full variable domain, in which reference TRBV2 and TRBJ1-4 provide the parts outside the CDR3, is EPEVTQTPSHQVTQMGQEVILRCVPISNHLYFYWYRQILGQKVEFLVSFYNNEISEKSEIFDDQFSVERPDGSNFTLKIRSTKLEDSAMYFCASWAYFAANEKLFFGSGTQLSVL.

The genes are TRBV9 and TRBJ2-3; D unclear. V lost 4 bases and J lost 5, with 11 bases in between. Germline CDR1 and CDR2: SGDLS and YYNGEE. The CDR3 length is 13 residues. The CDR3 DNA sequence: TGTGCCAGCAGCCTCTGGGGTCAAGATACGCAGTATTTT. Protein: CASSLWGQDTQYF.

This clone was seen just once. V is TRBV28 and J is TRBJ2-1, with 10 bases that match TRBD1. J gave up 9 bases and V 6 bases, and 14 bases lay outside the gene matches. The germline V gene has CDR1 MDHEN and CDR2 SYDVKM. This CDR3 comprises 16 residues. CDR3 amino acids: CASRGSGTGVWGEQFF. In DNA, the CDR3 is TGTGCCAGCAGAGGTTCCGGGACAGGGGTTTGGGGTGAGCAGTTCTTC.

The chain has TRBV7-9 and TRBJ2-7, with D perhaps given as TRBD1 or TRBD2 (5 bases each). Germline V CDR1 and CDR2: SEHNR, FQNEAQ (reference sequence). Trimming removed 5 bases at V and 0 bases at J, with 5 bases between. CDR3 length: 12 amino acids. CDR3 nucleotides: TGTGCCAGCAGCGGGACCTCCTACGAGCAGTACTTC. This codes for CASSGTSYEQYF.

This sequence joins TRBV6-5 and TRBJ2-7; the D is unclear. Germline CDR1 is MNHEY and CDR2 is SVGAGI. Trimming removed 0 bases at V and 4 bases at J, with 13 bases between. This CDR3 region has 15 residues. The CDR3 DNA reads as TGTGCCAGCAGTTACTCGCGCTCACCTCTGTACGAGCAGTACTTC. It encodes CASSYSRSPLYEQYF.

On this clone itself: Different DNA sequences within this sample yield the same CDR3. The chain recombines TRBV9 with TRBJ2-7; the D is unclear. This CDR3 is 13 amino acids long. Trimming pared 0 bases from V and 3 bases from J, leaving 7 bases between. Germline V lookup: CDR1 SGDLS, CDR2 YYNGEE. The CDR3, as DNA: TGTGCCAGCAGCGTAGGTAGAGACTACGAGCAGTACTTC. Its protein product is CASSVGRDYEQYF.